This T cell receptor (beta chain) was sequenced in a study of response to subunit inactivated influenza vaccine. Germline CDR1 SGHTA, CDR2 FQGNSA. The CDR3 is 15 amino acids. V was clipped by 5 bases and J by 4 bases; unmatched bases: 5. This clonotype came up a few times. TCRdb recomputed calls from the RT-PCR reads with MiXCR, one row per CDR3 protein. The sample has about 780,000 distinct CDR3 sequences; 15% to 20% are singletons. The material was PBMCs from blood, obtained 5 to 6 days after vaccination. This chain connects TRBV7-2 to TRBJ2-3, with 11 bases fitting TRBD2. This clonotype was obtained from a man between 50 and 59 years old who received an inactivated influenza vaccine. The CDR3 DNA reads TGTGCCAGCAGCAATAGCGGGGGGGCGGCAGATACGCAGTATTTT. It specifies CASSNSGGAADTQYF.